One sample yielded the 14 T cell receptor beta chains listed below, sequenced in a study of T cells in women clearing cervical HPV infection. Libraries were prepared by immunoSEQ multiplex PCR; TCRdb keeps only in-frame clonotypes and omits some of them. The sample table sets out fewer than 35,000 clones. Sequenced sample: blood buffy coat. These receptors all come from a woman between 18 and 69 years old with a cervical HPV16 infection that either progressed to CIN3+ or cleared (not recorded which).

A note on this clone: The read ends 3 residues shy of where the CDR3 ends; the end is completed using the germline J gene. The V call is TRBV12-5, the J call TRBJ2-7; D possibly corresponds to TRBD2 (6 bases). The V end was cut by 1 base, the J end by 2 bases, with 15 bases between. This CDR3 region has 16 residues. Germline loops: CDR1 LGHNT, CDR2 FRNRAP. The CDR3 sequence: CASGLATGTEAYEQYF. The covered CDR3 bases are TGTGCTAGTGGTTTGGCGACCGGGACTGAAGCCTACGAG.

The CDR3 bases that were read are TGTGCCAGCAGCACCGGGACAGGGAACTATGGC. Amino acids: CASSTGTGNYG. The complete CDR3 protein is CASSTGTGNYGYTF. The genes are TRBV2 and TRBJ1-2, with 9 bases lining up with TRBD1. Sequencing ends 3 residues short of the CDR3 end; the germline J gene provides the rest. The germline CDR1 and CDR2 sequences are SNHLY and FYNNEI. Trimming took 6 bases from V and 2 from J; bases not matched to a gene: 4. CDR3 size: 14 residues.

CDR3 in amino acids: CASKNSGALIEQFF. Partial CDR3 DNA: TGTGCCAGCAAGAATAGCGGGGCCCTCATTGAG. This sequence joins TRBV2 and TRBJ2-1, with 8 bases that match TRBD2. The read finishes 3 residues shy of the CDR3 end, and the germline J gene is used to complete it. The V and J ends lost 7 bases and 9 bases, in that order; junction bases with no gene match: 11. The CDR3 extends over 14 amino acids. Germline CDR1 is SNHLY and CDR2 is FYNNEI.

On this clone: The CDR3 end lies 3 residues beyond the end of the read and is filled in from the germline J gene. V and J are TRBV7-6 and TRBJ2-5, with a possible D match to TRBD2 (5 bases). Germline V gene lookup returns CDR1 SGHVS and CDR2 FNYEAQ. CDR3 length equals 16 residues. V was pared by 5 bases and J by 5 bases, with 21 bases between. The CDR3 bases that were read are TGTGCCAGCAGCCGAGCACTAGGAGACACCGCCGAGACC. Translating gives CASSRALGDTAET. The CDR3 in full is CASSRALGDTAETQYF.

Comment on this clone: Coverage ceases 3 residues before the CDR3 finishes, and the germline J gene fills in the end. The rearrangement joins TRBV5-4 to TRBJ1-2; unclear D gene. From germline, CDR1 is SGHNT and CDR2 YYREEE (reference sequence). This CDR3 comprises 15 residues. CDR3 loop: CASSLGLAGYYDYTF. The part of the CDR3 DNA that was read is TGTGCCAGCAGCTTGGGACTAGCGGGATACTACGAC.

For this clone: The read terminates 3 residues before the CDR3 end, so the remaining end is supplied by the germline J gene. The genes are TRBV18 and TRBJ1-2, with TRBD1 as a possible D gene (6 bases). The CDR3 loop spans 14 amino acids. Germline-derived CDR1 and CDR2 are KGHSH and LQKENI. The CDR3 protein is CASSTGRDNRDYTF. CDR3 DNA, as far as it was read: TGTGCCAGCTCAACAGGCCGGGACAATCGGGAC.

About this clone itself: The read falls 3 residues short of the CDR3 end, and the missing part is taken from the germline J gene. The gene calls are TRBV20-1 and TRBJ2-1; 7 bases are a match to TRBD2. Germline V lookup: CDR1 DFQATT, CDR2 SNEGSKA (reference sequence). The CDR3 runs 15 residues. V shed 5 bases, J shed 4 bases, and the junction held 11 bases outside the gene matches. CDR3 DNA, as far as it was read: TGCAGTGCTCCCGTCCTAGCGGAGCTTTACAATGAG. It specifies CSAPVLAELYNE. The complete CDR3 sequence is CSAPVLAELYNEQFF.

With respect to this clone: The read ends 3 residues shy of where the CDR3 ends; the end is completed using the germline J gene. The rearrangement uses TRBV5-4 and TRBJ1-1, with D possibly being TRBD1 (5 bases). V was shortened by 4 bases and J by 1 base, with 14 bases between the two germline ends. CDR3 length: 15 amino acids. Germline V gene data show CDR1 as SGHNT and CDR2 as YYREEE (reference sequence). Partial CDR3 DNA: TGTGCCAGCAGCAGGGACTCCACCGGGAACACTGAA. Protein sequence: CASSRDSTGNTE. The complete CDR3 protein is CASSRDSTGNTEAFF.

Notes on this clone: The CDR3 end falls 3 residues outside the read, so it is completed with the germline J gene. This sequence joins TRBV4-2 and TRBJ1-3, with D possibly TRBD1 on 5 matching bases. With 0 bases removed from V and 2 bases from J, the gap between germline ends came to 8 bases. CDR3 size: 15 residues. Germline V gene sequence: CDR1 LGHNA, CDR2 YNFKEQ. CDR3 DNA (partial): TGTGCCAGCAGCCAAGACGGGGGAACTGGAAACACC. Translation gives CASSQDGGTGNT. Given in full, the CDR3 is CASSQDGGTGNTIYF.

For this clone: Sequencing ends 3 residues short of the CDR3 end; the germline J gene provides the rest. This chain joins TRBV30 and TRBJ1-6; maybe TRBD1 (6 bases). The V end was cut by 3 bases, the J end by 7 bases, with 10 bases between. Germline V lookup: CDR1 GTSNPN, CDR2 SVGIG (reference sequence). The CDR3 has 13 amino acids. The DNA read from the CDR3 is TGTGCCTGGAGGGGGGCAGGGAATTCACCC. This sequence encodes CAWRGAGNSP. The whole CDR3 protein is CAWRGAGNSPLHF.

A word on this clone: Coverage ceases 3 residues before the CDR3 finishes, and the germline J gene fills in the end. V gene TRBV19 combines with J gene TRBJ1-1; TRBD1 matches at 10 bases. J was trimmed by 5 bases and V by 6 bases; bases with no gene match: 9. Germline CDR1 and CDR2: LNHDA and SQIVND (reference sequence). The CDR3 is 15 amino acids. Partial CDR3 DNA: TGTGCCAGTAGCTATAAGACAGGGGGCCGGACTGAA. Translation gives CASSYKTGGRTE. The full CDR3 protein reads CASSYKTGGRTEAFF.

With regard to this clone: The read is 3 residues too short to cover the CDR3 end, so that end is filled in from the germline J gene. Other DNA sequences in this specimen translate into the identical CDR3. The rearrangement joins TRBV19 to TRBJ2-1; D possibly corresponds to TRBD2 (5 bases). V was shortened by 2 bases and J by 0 bases, with 5 bases between the two germline ends. This CDR3 is built from 14 residues. Germline V gene data show CDR1 as LNHDA and CDR2 as SQIVND (reference sequence). CDR3 in amino acids: CASSIRGSYNEQFF. The sequenced part of the CDR3 DNA is TGTGCCAGTAGTATACGGGGCTCCTACAATGAG. Based on the CDR3 plus reference TRBV19 and TRBJ2-1, the full variable domain is DGGITQSPKYLFRKEGQNVTLSCEQNLNHDAMYWYRQDPGQGLRLIYYSQIVNDFQKGDIAEGYSVSREKKESFPLTVTSAQKNPTAFYLCASSIRGSYNEQFFGPGTRLTVL.

A remark on this clone: The CDR3 end lies 3 residues beyond the end of the read and is filled in from the germline J gene. This chain uses TRBV18 with TRBJ1-2; perhaps TRBD1 as D (5 bases). Trimming took 3 bases from V and 3 from J, leaving 14 bases between them. CDR3 size: 15 residues. Germline V gives CDR1 KGHSH, CDR2 LQKENI. The CDR3 bases that were read are TGTGCCAGCTCACCCCCCAGAGGGGTGGACTATGGC. Amino acid sequence: CASSPPRGVDYG. The complete CDR3 sequence is CASSPPRGVDYGYTF.

Notes on this clone: The CDR3 is cut off 3 residues early in the read; its end comes from the germline J gene. J is TRBJ2-3 and V is TRBV7-2; D is undetermined. Germline CDR1 is SGHTA and CDR2 is FQGNSA. The CDR3 contains 15 residues. Trimming removed 1 base from V and 3 bases from J, with 11 bases in between. The CDR3 loop reads CASSLGSLGTDTQYF. The CDR3 DNA, read in part, is TGTGCCAGCAGCTTAGGGTCTCTAGGAACAGATACG.